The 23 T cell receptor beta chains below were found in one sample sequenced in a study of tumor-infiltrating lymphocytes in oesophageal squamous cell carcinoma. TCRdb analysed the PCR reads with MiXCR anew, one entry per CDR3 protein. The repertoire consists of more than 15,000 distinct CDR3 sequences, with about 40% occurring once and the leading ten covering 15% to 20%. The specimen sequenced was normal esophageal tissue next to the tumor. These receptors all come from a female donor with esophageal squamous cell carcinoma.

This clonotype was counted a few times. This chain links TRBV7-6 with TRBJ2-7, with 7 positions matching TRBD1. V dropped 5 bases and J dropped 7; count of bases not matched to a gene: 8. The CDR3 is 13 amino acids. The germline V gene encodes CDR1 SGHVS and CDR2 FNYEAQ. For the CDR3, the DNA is TGTGCCAGCAGCCAGGGGGACCTCAATGAGCAGTACTTC. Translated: CASSQGDLNEQYF.

CDR3 sequence (DNA): TGTGCCAGCAGGGTGAGGGGGACCGGGGAGCTGTTTTTT. Its translation is CASRVRGTGELFF. V is TRBV12-3 or TRBV12-4 and J is TRBJ2-2, with D perhaps TRBD1 (6 bases). CDR3 length: 13 amino acids. V lost 6 bases, J lost 5 bases, and 10 bases lay in between.

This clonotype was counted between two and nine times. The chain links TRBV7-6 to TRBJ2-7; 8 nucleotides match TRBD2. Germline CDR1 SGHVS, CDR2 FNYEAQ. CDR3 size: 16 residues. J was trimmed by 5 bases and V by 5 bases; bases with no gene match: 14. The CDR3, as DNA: TGTGCCAGCAGCCAAACCCCGGGACTAGTATTCCACGAGCAGTACTTC. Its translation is CASSQTPGLVFHEQYF.

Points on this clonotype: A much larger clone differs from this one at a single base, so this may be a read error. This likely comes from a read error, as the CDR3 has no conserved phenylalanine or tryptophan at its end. DNA for the CDR3: TGCGCCAGCAGCCCCCGTCTAGCGGGGGGGAATGAGCAGTTCTTA. Translating it yields CASSPRLAGGNEQFL. The J gene is TRBJ2-7, the V gene TRBV5-1; the match to TRBD2 covers 12 bases. The DNA end is more similar to TRBJ2-1, so the J call may be wrong. The V gene's germline CDR1 is SGHRS and CDR2 YFSETQ. CDR3 length: 15 amino acids.

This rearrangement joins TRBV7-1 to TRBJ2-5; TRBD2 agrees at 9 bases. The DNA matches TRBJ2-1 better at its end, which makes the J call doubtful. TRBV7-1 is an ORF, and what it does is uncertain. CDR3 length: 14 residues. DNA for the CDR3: TGTGCCAAGTCGAGGCTAGCGGGGTACAATGAGCAGTTCTTC. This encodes CAKSRLAGYNEQFF.

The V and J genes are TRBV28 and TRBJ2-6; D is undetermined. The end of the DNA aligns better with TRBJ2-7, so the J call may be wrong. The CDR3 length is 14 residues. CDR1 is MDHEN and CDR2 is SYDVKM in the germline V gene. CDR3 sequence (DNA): TGTGCCAGCAGTTTAGTGGAACGGTTCTACGAGCAGTACTTC. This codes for CASSLVERFYEQYF.

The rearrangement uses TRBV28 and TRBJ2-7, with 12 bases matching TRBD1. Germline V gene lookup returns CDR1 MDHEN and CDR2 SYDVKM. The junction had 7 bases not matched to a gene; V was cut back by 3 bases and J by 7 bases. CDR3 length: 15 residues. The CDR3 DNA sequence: TGTGCCAGCAGTTTTAGGGACAGGGGGCCGCGGGAGCAGTACTTC. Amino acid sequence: CASSFRDRGPREQYF. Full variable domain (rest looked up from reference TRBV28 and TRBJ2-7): DVKVTQSSRYLVKRTGEKVFLECVQDMDHENMFWYRQDPGLGLRLIYFSYDVKMKEKGDIPEGYSVSREKKERFSLILESASTNQTSMYLCASSFRDRGPREQYFGPGTRLTVT.

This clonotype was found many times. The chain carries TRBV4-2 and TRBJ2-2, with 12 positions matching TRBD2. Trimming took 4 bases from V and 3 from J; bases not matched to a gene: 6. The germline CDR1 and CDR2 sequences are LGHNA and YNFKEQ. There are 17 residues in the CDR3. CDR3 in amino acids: CASSRDASGRDTGELFF. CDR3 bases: TGTGCCAGCAGCCGAGATGCTAGCGGGAGGGACACCGGGGAGCTGTTTTTT.

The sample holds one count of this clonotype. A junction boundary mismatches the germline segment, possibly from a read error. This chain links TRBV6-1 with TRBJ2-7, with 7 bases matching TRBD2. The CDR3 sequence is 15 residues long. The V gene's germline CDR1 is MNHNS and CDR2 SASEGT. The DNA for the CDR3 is TGTGCCAGCAGTGAAGACGGGGGGTCCTACAATGAGCAGTTCTTT. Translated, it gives CASSEDGGSYNEQFF.

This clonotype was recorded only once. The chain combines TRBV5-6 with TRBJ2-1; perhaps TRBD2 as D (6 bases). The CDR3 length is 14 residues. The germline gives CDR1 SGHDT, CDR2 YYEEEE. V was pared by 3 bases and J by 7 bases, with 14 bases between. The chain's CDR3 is CASSWGTSLNEQFF. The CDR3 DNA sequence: TGTGCCAGCAGCTGGGGGACTTCGCTTAATGAGCAGTTCTTC.

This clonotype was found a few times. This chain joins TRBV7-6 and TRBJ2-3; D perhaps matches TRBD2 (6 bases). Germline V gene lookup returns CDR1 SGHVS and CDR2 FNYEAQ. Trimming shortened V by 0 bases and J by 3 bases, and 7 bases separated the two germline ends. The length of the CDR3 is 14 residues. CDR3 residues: CASSLASGTDTQYF. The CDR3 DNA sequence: TGTGCCAGCAGCTTAGCTAGCGGTACAGATACGCAGTATTTT.

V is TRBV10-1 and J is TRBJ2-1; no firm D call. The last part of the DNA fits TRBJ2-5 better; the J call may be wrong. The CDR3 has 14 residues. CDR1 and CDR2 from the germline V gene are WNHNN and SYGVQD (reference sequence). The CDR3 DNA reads TGCGCCAGCAGTGCCTACCTTGGAGAAGAGACCCAGTACTTC. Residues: CASSAYLGEETQYF.

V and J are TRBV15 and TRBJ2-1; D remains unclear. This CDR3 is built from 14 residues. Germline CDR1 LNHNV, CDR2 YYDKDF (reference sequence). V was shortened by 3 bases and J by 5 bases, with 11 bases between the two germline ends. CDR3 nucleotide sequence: TGTGCCACCAGCAGGGTCTATTACAACAATGAGCAGTTCTTC. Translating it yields CATSRVYYNNEQFF.

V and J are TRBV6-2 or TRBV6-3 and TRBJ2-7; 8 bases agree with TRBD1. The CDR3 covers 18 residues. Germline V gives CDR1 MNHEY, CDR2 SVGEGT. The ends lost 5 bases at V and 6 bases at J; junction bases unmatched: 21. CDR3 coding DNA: TGTGCCAGCAGTGAAAGGGTCAGGTTTGCGGACAGGGTCTCCGAGCAGTACTTC. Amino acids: CASSERVRFADRVSEQYF.

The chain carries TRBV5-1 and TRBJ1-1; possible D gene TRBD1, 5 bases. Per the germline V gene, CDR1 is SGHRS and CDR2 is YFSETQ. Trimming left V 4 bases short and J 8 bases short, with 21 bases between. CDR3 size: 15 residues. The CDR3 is CASSPEAGVTLEAFF. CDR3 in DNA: TGCGCCAGCAGCCCGGAGGCGGGGGTAACGTTAGAAGCTTTCTTT.

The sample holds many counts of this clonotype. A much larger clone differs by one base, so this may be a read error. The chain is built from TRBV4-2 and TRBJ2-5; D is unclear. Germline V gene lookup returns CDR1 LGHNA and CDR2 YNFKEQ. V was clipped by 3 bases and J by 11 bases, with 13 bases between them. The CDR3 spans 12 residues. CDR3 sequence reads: CASSHRDNEQYF. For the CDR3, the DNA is TGTGCCAGCAGCCATCGAGACAATGAGCAGTACTTC.

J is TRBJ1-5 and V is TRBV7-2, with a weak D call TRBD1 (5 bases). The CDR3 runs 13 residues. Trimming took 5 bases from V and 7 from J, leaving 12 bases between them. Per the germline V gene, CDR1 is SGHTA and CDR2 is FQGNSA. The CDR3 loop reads CASSVRGNQPQHF. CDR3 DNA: TGTGCCAGCAGCGTTAGGGGTAACCAGCCCCAGCATTTT.

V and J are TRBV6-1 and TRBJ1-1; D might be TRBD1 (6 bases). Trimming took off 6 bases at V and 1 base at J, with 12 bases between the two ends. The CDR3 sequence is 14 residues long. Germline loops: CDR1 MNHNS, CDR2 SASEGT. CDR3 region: CASSLGQTNTEAFF. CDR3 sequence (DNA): TGTGCCAGCAGCCTGGGACAAACGAACACTGAAGCTTTCTTT.

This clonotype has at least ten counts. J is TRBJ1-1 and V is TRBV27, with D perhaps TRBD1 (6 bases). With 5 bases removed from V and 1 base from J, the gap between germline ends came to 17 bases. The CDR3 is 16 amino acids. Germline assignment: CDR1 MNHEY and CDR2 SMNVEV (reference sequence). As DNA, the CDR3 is TGTGCCAGCAGTCCCCTCCACAGGGTAGGGAACACTGAAGCTTTCTTT. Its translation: CASSPLHRVGNTEAFF.

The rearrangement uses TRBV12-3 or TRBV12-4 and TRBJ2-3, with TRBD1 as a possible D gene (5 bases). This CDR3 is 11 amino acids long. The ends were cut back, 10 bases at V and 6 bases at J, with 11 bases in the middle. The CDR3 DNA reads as TGTGCCACCGAACAGGCGGATACGCAGTATTTT. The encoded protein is CATEQADTQYF.

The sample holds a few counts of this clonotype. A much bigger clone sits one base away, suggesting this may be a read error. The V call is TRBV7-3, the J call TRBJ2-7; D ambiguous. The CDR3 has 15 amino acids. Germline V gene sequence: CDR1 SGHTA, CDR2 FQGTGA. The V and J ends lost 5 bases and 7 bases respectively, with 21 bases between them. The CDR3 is CASSPARPVGNEQYF. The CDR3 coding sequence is TGTGCCAGCAGCCCAGCGCGACCGGTGGGGAATGAGCAGTACTTC.

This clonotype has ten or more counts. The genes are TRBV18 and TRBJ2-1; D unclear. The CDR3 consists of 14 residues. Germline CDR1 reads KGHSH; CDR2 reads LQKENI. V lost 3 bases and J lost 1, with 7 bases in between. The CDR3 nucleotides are TGTGCCAGCTCACCGGAAGGGTCCTACAATGAGCAGTTCTTC. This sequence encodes CASSPEGSYNEQFF.

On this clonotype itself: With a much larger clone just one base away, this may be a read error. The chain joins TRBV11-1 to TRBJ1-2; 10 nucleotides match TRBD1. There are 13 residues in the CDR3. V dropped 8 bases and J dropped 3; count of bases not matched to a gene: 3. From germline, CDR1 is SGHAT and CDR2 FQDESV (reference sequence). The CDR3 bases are TGTGCCAGCGGACAGGGGGGAGACTATGGCTACACCTTC. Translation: CASGQGGDYGYTF.